These 6 T cell receptor beta chains were all obtained from the same sample, sequenced in a study of shared clonotypes between healthy human individuals. Profiling relied on immunoSEQ multiplex PCR, and the TCRdb table lists in-frame clones only, not all of them. The data show about 2.3 million clones, around 92% seen once. The source material was naive CD4+ T cells from PBMCs. Subset: CD45RA+ positively selected. Receptors were obtained from a man between 18 and 29 years old in good health. Some clones in this sample may be carry-over from other donors' samples.

V and J are TRBV29-1 and TRBJ1-2, with a possible D match to TRBD1 (5 bases). Trimming removed 0 bases at V and 11 bases at J, with 16 bases between. Looked up from germline, CDR1 is SQVTM and CDR2 is ANQGSEA. CDR3 length: 13 amino acids. The CDR3 region is CSVEDKFRTGYTF. The CDR3 DNA reads TGCAGCGTTGAAGATAAATTTCGAACAGGTTACACCTTC.

This clone was counted a single time. The rearrangement uses TRBV28 and TRBJ2-1; D may be TRBD2 (6 bases). Germline CDR1 MDHEN, CDR2 SYDVKM. This CDR3 region has 13 residues. The V gene lost 6 bases and the J gene lost 5 bases, with 11 bases spanning the gap. CDR3 coding DNA: TGTGCCAGCAGGGGGACTCACCACAATGAGCAGTTCTTC. The encoded protein is CASRGTHHNEQFF.

The chain is built from TRBV2 and TRBJ2-2; D is perhaps TRBD2 (6 bases). Germline V gives CDR1 SNHLY, CDR2 FYNNEI. The CDR3 has 13 amino acids. V dropped 2 bases and J dropped 7 bases, with 8 bases sitting between them. The CDR3 coding sequence is TGTGCCAGCAGTGAAACGGGGGACGGGGAGCTGTTTTTT. As protein: CASSETGDGELFF.

This chain links TRBV10-3 with TRBJ2-3, with D unresolved. Germline V gives CDR1 ENHRY, CDR2 SYGVKD. V lost 4 bases to trimming and J lost 1 base, with 9 bases between them. The CDR3 covers 14 residues. The CDR3 DNA reads TGTGCCATCAGTGTAGTAACTGGCACAGATACGCAGTATTTT. It yields the protein CAISVVTGTDTQYF.

The chain recombines TRBV7-9 with TRBJ2-5; TRBD2 is a possible D gene (5 bases). This CDR3 contains 15 residues. Trimming stripped 5 bases from V and 4 bases from J, with 17 bases between. Germline CDR1 reads SEHNR; CDR2 reads FQNEAQ (reference sequence). The CDR3 here is CASSPGLRRRETQYF. CDR3 in DNA: TGTGCCAGCAGCCCCGGGCTCCGGAGGAGAGAGACCCAGTACTTC. Using reference TRBV7-9 and TRBJ2-5 for the parts outside the CDR3, the full variable domain is DTGVSQNPRHKITKRGQNVTFRCDPISEHNRLYWYRQTLGQGPEFLTYFQNEAQLEKSRLLSDRFSAERPKGSFSTLEIQRTEQGDSAMYLCASSPGLRRRETQYFGPGTRLLVL.

Remarks on this clone: Other DNA sequences in this sample translate to the same CDR3. The V gene is TRBV28, the J gene TRBJ1-2; D is undetermined. The CDR3 has 12 residues. V was pared by 4 bases and J by 5 bases, with 8 bases between. Germline V gene lookup returns CDR1 MDHEN and CDR2 SYDVKM. CDR3 sequence (DNA): TGTGCCAGCAGTTCCGGGCAATATGGCTACACCTTC. It codes for CASSSGQYGYTF.